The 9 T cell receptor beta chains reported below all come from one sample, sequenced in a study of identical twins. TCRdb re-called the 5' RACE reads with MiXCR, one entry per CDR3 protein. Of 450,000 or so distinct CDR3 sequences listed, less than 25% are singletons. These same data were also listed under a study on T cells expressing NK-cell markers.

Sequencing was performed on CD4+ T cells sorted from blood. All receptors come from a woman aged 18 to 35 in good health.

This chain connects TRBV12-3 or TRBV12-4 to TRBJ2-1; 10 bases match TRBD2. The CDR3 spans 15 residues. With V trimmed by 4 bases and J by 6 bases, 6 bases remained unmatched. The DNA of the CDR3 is TGTGCCAGCAGTTCCCGAGGACTAGCGGCCAATGAGCAGTTCTTC. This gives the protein CASSSRGLAANEQFF.

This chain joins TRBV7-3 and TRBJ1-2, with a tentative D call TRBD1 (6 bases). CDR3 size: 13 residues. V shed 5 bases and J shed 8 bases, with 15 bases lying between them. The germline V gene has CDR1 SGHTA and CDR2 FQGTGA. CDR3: CASSTSQGGGYTF. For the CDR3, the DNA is TGTGCCAGCAGCACCTCACAGGGTGGCGGCTACACCTTC. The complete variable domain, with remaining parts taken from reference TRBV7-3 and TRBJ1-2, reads GAGVSQTPSNKVTEKGKYVELRCDPISGHTALYWYRQSLGQGPEFLIYFQGTGAADDSGLPNDRFFAVRPEGSVSTLKIQRTERGDSAVYLCASSTSQGGGYTFGSGTRLTVV.

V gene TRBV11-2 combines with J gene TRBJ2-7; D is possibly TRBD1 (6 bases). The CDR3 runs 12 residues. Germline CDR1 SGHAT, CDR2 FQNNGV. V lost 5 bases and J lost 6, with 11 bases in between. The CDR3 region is CASSVHRVEQYF. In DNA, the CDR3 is TGTGCCAGCAGCGTACACAGGGTCGAGCAGTACTTC.

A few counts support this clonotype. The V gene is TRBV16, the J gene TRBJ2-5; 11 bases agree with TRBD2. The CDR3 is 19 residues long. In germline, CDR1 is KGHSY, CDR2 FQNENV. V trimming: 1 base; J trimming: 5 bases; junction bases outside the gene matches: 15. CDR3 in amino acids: CASSQFPLGSGGAYETQYF. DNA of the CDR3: TGTGCCAGCAGCCAATTCCCCCTCGGTAGCGGGGGGGCCTACGAGACCCAGTACTTC.

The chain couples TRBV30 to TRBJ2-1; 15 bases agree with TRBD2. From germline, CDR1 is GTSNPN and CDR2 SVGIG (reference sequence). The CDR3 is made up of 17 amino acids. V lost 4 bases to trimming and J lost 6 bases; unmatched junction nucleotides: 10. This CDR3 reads CAWKGLAGGGASNEQFF. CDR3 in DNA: TGTGCCTGGAAGGGACTAGCGGGAGGAGGGGCCTCCAATGAGCAGTTCTTC.

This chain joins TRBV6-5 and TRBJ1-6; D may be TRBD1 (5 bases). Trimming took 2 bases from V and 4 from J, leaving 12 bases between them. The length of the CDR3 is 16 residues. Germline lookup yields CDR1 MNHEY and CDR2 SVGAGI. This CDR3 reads CASSYVQGRYNSPLHF. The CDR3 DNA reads TGTGCCAGCAGTTACGTTCAGGGCCGGTATAATTCACCCCTCCACTTT.

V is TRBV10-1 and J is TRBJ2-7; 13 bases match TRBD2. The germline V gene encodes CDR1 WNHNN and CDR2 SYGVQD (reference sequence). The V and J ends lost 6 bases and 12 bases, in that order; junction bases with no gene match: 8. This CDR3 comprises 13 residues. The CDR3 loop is CASSDAGLAGLYF. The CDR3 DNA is TGCGCCAGCAGCGACGCGGGACTAGCGGGACTGTACTTC.

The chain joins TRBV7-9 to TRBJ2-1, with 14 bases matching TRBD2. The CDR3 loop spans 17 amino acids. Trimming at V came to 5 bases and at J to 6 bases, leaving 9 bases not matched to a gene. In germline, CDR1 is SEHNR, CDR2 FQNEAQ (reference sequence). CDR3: CASSARGLAGVVNEQFF. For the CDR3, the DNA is TGTGCCAGCAGCGCCCGGGGACTAGCGGGAGTCGTCAATGAGCAGTTCTTC.

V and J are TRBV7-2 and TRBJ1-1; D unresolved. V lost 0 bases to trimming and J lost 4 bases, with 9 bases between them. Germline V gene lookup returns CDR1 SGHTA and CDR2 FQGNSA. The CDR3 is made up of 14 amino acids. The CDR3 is CASSLALVFTEAFF. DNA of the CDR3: TGTGCCAGCAGCTTAGCGCTGGTTTTCACTGAAGCTTTCTTT.